The clone carrying this TCR beta chain appeared a single time. The data stem from a study of OX40 agonist ivuxolimab in advanced cancers. Study-wide context: Intravenous ivuxolimab was administered to patients every 2 weeks at 0.01 to 10 mg/kg. Melanoma, hepatocellular carcinoma, head and neck or renal cell cancer occurred in dose-escalation patients. Earlier treatment with anti-PD-1, anti-PD-L1 or anti-CTLA-4 was permitted, and roughly 40% had received some. Partial responses occurred in Three dose-escalation patients, one with hepatocellular carcinoma and two with cutaneous melanoma.

Here immunoSEQ multiplex PCR was the method, and the copy in TCRdb shows in-frame clones only, minus some. The data hold 34,000 or so clones, with under 90% observed a single time. Germline CDR1 and CDR2: KGHSH and LQKENI. J lost 5 bases, V lost 5 bases, and 5 bases had no gene match. CDR3 length equals 13 residues. The source is an adult with an advanced solid tumor such as melanoma, head and neck, liver or kidney cancer. The chain links TRBV18 to TRBJ2-5, with 7 bases matching TRBD1. Material: CD4+ or CD8+ T cells sorted from blood, obtained in a trial of the OX40 agonist ivuxolimab. The CDR3 DNA is TGTGCCAGCTCAGCCACAGGGGAGGAGACCCAGTACTTC. This translates into CASSATGEETQYF.